This T cell receptor beta chain was documented in a study of cytomegalovirus exposure and HLA in healthy donors (dated by TCRdb to between 2016 and 2019). About the study as a whole: According to an earlier analysis of 587 of the donors, some 180 million T cells yielded approximately 120 million unique TCR beta sequences and more than 250 Gb of sequence data. About 310 gigabases of sequencing data and tens of millions of unique TCR sequences were included in an early release covering several hundred HLA-typed donors. Among the roughly 370 genotyped donors, approximately 77% belonged to the genetic ancestry cluster associated with self-reported Caucasian donors. The study was designed to test whether signatures of past pathogen exposure could be identified by cataloging public T cell receptors. Using immunosequencing, the study profiled T cell repertoires from about 610 subjects and related those repertoires to cytomegalovirus serostatus. In addition to the first cohort of 500 to 850 subjects, a separate validation cohort of approximately 120 different subjects was used. To predict cytomegalovirus infection status, the study brought together high-throughput TCR immunosequencing, statistical association of individual TCRs with disease status, and machine learning. In a later analysis, previously published TCR beta repertoires from several hundred donors were re-analyzed and high-resolution HLA genotyping was added so that TCR occurrence patterns could be studied. Rather than drawing on any new phenotypic data, the later analysis identified candidate immune exposures from TCR beta sequences and the way those sequences occurred across donors. An earlier analysis of 587 of the donors used high-throughput TCR beta sequencing to judge whether each TCR beta V gene segment behaved as functional or pseudogenic. Donor age, sex, ethnicity and CMV serostatus were compiled alongside the repertoire data. Genome-wide SNP genotypes for about 65% of the roughly 670 donors were used in a later genetic analysis, which treated that subset as a discovery cohort. All discovery cohort repertoires had been generated on a single sequencing platform. HLA typing included class I and class II loci at four-digit resolution. Typing coverage varied by locus: roughly 629-640 donors for A, B, C, DRB1 and DQB1; about 520 for DQA1; around 610 for DPA1; approximately 450 for DPB1. Because of strong linkage in the cohort, roughly five DR-DQ haplotypes were treated as single units for association and clustering. Across around 400 genotyped donors of the cohort, an average of about 240,000 unique TCR beta nucleotide sequences per donor were sequenced, and roughly a sixth of those sequences were non-productive.

The cohort comprised several hundred healthy bone marrow donors. At the time of sampling, every cohort member was nominally healthy, though immune exposures that went unrecorded were likely present. The donor was CMV seronegative and was included in the group of several hundred seronegative cohort members. A peripheral blood sample was provided by each donor, and peripheral blood mononuclear cells were used for TCR beta sequencing. Genomic DNA extraction from the blood cell samples was performed with the Qiagen DNeasy Blood Extraction Kit. As regards this clone: It lacks a known antigen. Base qualities were left out, and no much larger clone turns up one base away.

The method behind the library was the immunoSEQ multiplex PCR assay. For the multiplex PCR, a mixture combining 60 forward primers for TCR Vbeta segments and 13 reverse primers for TCR Jbeta segments was used. The CDR3 region of rearranged TCR beta genes was amplified from genomic DNA by a multiplex PCR assay. Amplified TCR beta libraries were sequenced as 87-base-pair reads on the Illumina HiSeq System. Processing in the source paper ran as follows. A later analysis tallied 80 million to 95 million unique TCR beta chains across the 700 or so repertoires, and around 9.9 million of those chains were shared by two or more donors. To remove PCR and sequencing errors, raw reads were error-corrected and collapsed into unique sequences using a nearest-neighbor algorithm that merged closely related sequences. V, D and J gene segments were assigned by aligning CDR3 sequences to IMGT reference sequences. For a sequence to be retained, a match of at least six nucleotides was required to both a V gene segment and a J gene segment. Rearrangements were classified as productive when the CDR3 lacked stop codons and remained in frame with V and J, and all other rearrangements were classified as non-productive. Following IMGT convention, CDR3 was defined as the stretch from the second conserved V-encoded cysteine up to the conserved J-encoded phenylalanine. The earlier analysis of 550 to 650 of the donors excluded any sequence lacking an unambiguous match to a single V gene segment. In an earlier analysis of some 590 of the donors, a V segment was called functional when productive rearrangements were above 56.7%, and segregating when the standard deviation between donors exceeded 5%. A statistical classification framework was built to diagnose cytomegalovirus status from the catalog of TCR beta chain sequences. In a later analysis, TCR nucleotide sequences were compared against IMGT/GENE-DB human TR gene sequences so that V and J genes could be assigned. Using the TCRdist pipeline, a later analysis assigned CDR3 sequences along with most-parsimonious VDJ recombination scenarios. A later analysis defined each TCR beta chain by its CDR3 amino acid sequence plus V-gene family, and excluded reads lacking a unique V-gene family. To address suspected cross-contamination and a sequencing artifact, a later analysis removed 450 to 700 highly shared, low-generation-probability nucleotide sequences. In a later analysis, a clonal expansion index was calculated for each public chain from normalized within-repertoire ranks of inferred template counts. In a later analysis, generation probabilities were computed with a VDJ recombination model fitted to out-of-frame rearrangements, and the resulting probabilities were checked against IGoR. A later analysis scored TCR-TCR, TCR-HLA and TCR-CMV co-occurrence with hypergeometric tests, applying a repertoire-size bias correction to TCR pairs. To estimate false discovery rates, a later analysis permuted the HLA or CMV assignments 20 times. In a later analysis, co-occurring TCRs were grouped with DBSCAN, and TCRdist sequence similarity was added when clustering was performed within HLA-allele-positive subsets. Repertoires with fewer than 30,000 or more than 120,000 public chains were left out of co-occurrence clustering, as were five repertoires with anomalous nucleotide sharing. As stored in TCRdb, this immuneACCESS dataset retains in-frame rearrangements with V and J assigned. A fraction of the clones does not appear; measured against another copy, unresolved V genes explain less than half of the discrepancy, and the remainder lacks a known reason. The V and J calls and clone size are taken from that table; D and trimming were inferred from the DNA. The sample has 200,000 to 300,000 clones on record, roughly 84% of them singletons. About 0.22% of the sample lies in the top ten.

According to the germline V gene, CDR1 reads SQVTM and CDR2 reads ANQGSEA. From its cysteine to its phenylalanine, the CDR3 spans 15 amino acids. Only CDR3 DNA remains: 45 bases, in frame from the first base. V ends up 6 bases short and J 4 bases short, with an unmatched junction base count of 13. General conclusions and limits of the study: According to a later analysis, most CMV-associated TCR beta chains appeared to be HLA-restricted, and the HLA associations seemed to be driven largely by CMV exposure. When HLA alleles, especially DR and DQ, strongly co-occurred, TCR associations were difficult to assign to individual alleles. Presence/absence analyses assumed roughly uniform sequencing depth across donors, an assumption that may not hold. A few of the identified cytomegalovirus-associated TCR beta chains were confirmed in vitro to be specific for cytomegalovirus antigens. HLA typing was unavailable for some donors at each locus, so association tests used only the typed subset. Most TCR sequences were observed very rarely across donors, whereas some public TCRs were present in many individuals. A later genetic analysis associated a missense DCLRE1C variant with V-gene and J-gene trimming of TCR beta chains, and an independent cohort replicated the association. Specific HLA alleles were associated with more than 15,000 TCR beta sequences at a false discovery rate of 0.05 in a later analysis. Cytomegalovirus status was reported to be diagnosed by the classifier with high specificity and sensitivity in both the original and validation cohorts. According to a later genetic analysis, donors in an Asian-associated ancestry cluster had fewer N-insertions in productive TCRs than the approximately 700-donor mean. A later analysis found that TCR association rates varied across HLA loci, with DRB1 alleles showing the most associated TCRs and HLA-C alleles the fewest. Correlated functional status among segregating V segments might be attributable to linkage disequilibrium, but an unknown experimental factor could not be ruled out. This cohort had only TCR beta chains sequenced, and the lack of alpha or paired-chain data limited which features could be detected. A further reported finding was that TCR beta sequences accurately predicted the HLA-A and HLA-B alleles for most subjects in the first cohort. According to a later analysis, parvovirus B19, influenza, CMV and Epstein-Barr virus appeared linked to several top co-occurrence clusters. The sequencing pipeline was judged likely to have produced a cluster of highly shared sequence variants as a technical artifact. It was suggested by the authors that the approach could potentially be generalized to other disease states and immunological phenotypes. In an earlier analysis of 587 of the donors, most TCR beta V segments appeared in productive rearrangements about 90% or about 30% of the time, broadly matching IMGT annotations. Some IMGT-functional V segments, including TRBV6-2 and TRBV6-3, could not be distinguished by the 87-base-pair reads and were therefore excluded. The only immune exposure information available for the cohort was CMV serostatus. In the study, approximately 160 TCR beta chains were listed as associated with cytomegalovirus. The earlier analysis of almost 600 of the donors excluded some 16 rarely observed V segments, including chromosome 9 orphons, because counts were too low. A later analysis found that HLA-associated TCR beta chains were more clonally expanded and had lower generation probabilities than equally common non-associated chains.

The receptor comes from a girl aged 2-9 years in good health and CMV-seronegative. Sequencing input: PBMCs. The chain joins TRBV29-1 to TRBJ1-2, and 8 junction bases match TRBD1. The sequenced DNA: TGCAGCGTGGAGTTGACAGGGGAGGGGGGCTATGGCTACACCTTC. Its protein reads: CSVELTGEGGYGYTF.